Below are 16 T cell receptor beta chains sequenced from a single sample in a study of cytomegalovirus exposure and HLA in healthy donors. Primers included in the PCR were 60 Vbeta and 13 Jbeta primers. Sequenced by immunoSEQ multiplex PCR; TCRdb stores in-frame clones only, minus some. The table records over 100,000 clones, about four fifths of them present only once. Sequencing used PBMCs. These TCRs come from a man younger than 40 in good health and CMV-seropositive.

V is TRBV7-3 and J is TRBJ2-1; TRBD2 matches 9 bases. Germline V gene sequence: CDR1 SGHTA, CDR2 FQGTGA. Trimming removed 2 bases from V and 0 bases from J; junction bases left unmatched: 2. The CDR3 sequence is 16 residues long. CDR3 DNA: TGTGCCAGCAGCTTACTAGCGGGGAACTCCTACAATGAGCAGTTCTTC. Translation gives CASSLLAGNSYNEQFF. Variable domain in full (rest from reference TRBV7-3 and TRBJ2-1): GAGVSQTPSNKVTEKGKYVELRCDPISGHTALYWYRQSLGQGPEFLIYFQGTGAADDSGLPNDRFFAVRPEGSVSTLKIQRTERGDSAVYLCASSLLAGNSYNEQFFGPGTRLTVL.

The chain links TRBV11-2 to TRBJ1-4; maybe TRBD1 (5 bases). Germline CDR1 is SGHAT and CDR2 is FQNNGV. The CDR3 runs to 15 residues. The V and J ends lost 3 bases and 7 bases respectively, with 15 bases between them. The CDR3 reads CASSFYGGGGEKLFF. The CDR3 DNA reads as TGTGCCAGCAGCTTCTACGGGGGGGGAGGTGAAAAACTGTTTTTT.

This chain joins TRBV9 and TRBJ1-2; 9 bases fit TRBD1. The CDR3 is 15 residues long. Trimming cost V 5 bases and J 2 bases; bases outside gene matches: 7. The germline gives CDR1 SGDLS, CDR2 YYNGEE. The CDR3 protein is CASRTTGTGNYGYTF. The CDR3 nucleotides read TGTGCCAGCAGAACGACCGGGACAGGGAACTATGGCTACACCTTC.

The V and J genes are TRBV6-1 and TRBJ1-1, with 7 bases lining up with TRBD1. Per germline, CDR1 MNHNS and CDR2 SASEGT. This CDR3 has 14 amino acids. Germline trimming cut 5 bases from V and 3 bases from J; bases unmatched to any gene: 6. The CDR3 sequence: CASSRQGWDTEAFF. The CDR3 DNA reads as TGTGCCAGCAGTAGACAGGGATGGGACACTGAAGCTTTCTTT.

This clone has a single count. The chain combines TRBV28 with TRBJ1-2, with TRBD1 matching 11 bases. The germline V gene encodes CDR1 MDHEN and CDR2 SYDVKM. Germline trimming cut 3 bases from V and 7 bases from J; bases unmatched to any gene: 1. The CDR3 totals 13 residues. The CDR3 sequence: CASSLDRGLGYTF. CDR3 bases: TGTGCCAGCAGTTTGGACAGGGGGCTTGGCTACACCTTC.

DNA for the CDR3: TGCGCCACCGAAGGGCCGCCGGGGGATACGCAGTATTTT. Protein sequence: CATEGPPGDTQYF. The rearrangement uses TRBV10-2 and TRBJ2-3; weak D call: TRBD2 (5 bases). Germline V gene data show CDR1 as WSHSY and CDR2 as SAAADI. CDR3 length equals 13 residues. V lost 10 bases and J 6 bases, leaving 17 bases between the germline ends.

The rearrangement links TRBV6-4 to TRBJ2-7; TRBD1 matches 12 bases. V gave up 5 bases and J gave up 7 bases; unmatched junction bases: 12. The CDR3 has 16 amino acids. Per the germline V gene, CDR1 is MRHNA and CDR2 is SNTAGT. The CDR3 spells CASSPTGGQGAREQYF. As DNA, the CDR3 is TGTGCCAGCAGTCCGACCGGGGGACAGGGGGCGCGAGAGCAGTACTTC.

V and J are TRBV7-2 and TRBJ1-4; no clear D. Trimming removed 5 bases from V and 0 bases from J, with 13 bases in between. Germline V CDR1 and CDR2: SGHTA, FQGNSA. The CDR3 sequence is 16 residues long. The DNA for the CDR3 is TGTGCCAGCAGCCCTCCGCCACATGCAACTAATGAAAAACTGTTTTTT. The encoded protein is CASSPPPHATNEKLFF.

V is TRBV21-1 and J is TRBJ2-7; TRBD2, as called in the table, went unchecked against the DNA. TRBV21-1 is an annotated pseudogene. The CDR3 is made up of 15 amino acids. Written as DNA, the CDR3 is TGTGCCAGACCTTTTAGACTAGCGGGAGACTACGAGCAGTACGTC. Its translation is CARPFRLAGDYEQYV.

V is TRBV4-1 and J is TRBJ1-3; D not certain. The CDR3 is made up of 16 amino acids. V gave up 0 bases and J gave up 2 bases, with 11 bases separating them. CDR1 and CDR2 (germline): MGHRA, YSYEKL. The CDR3: CASSQDGISAGNTIYF. The CDR3 DNA reads as TGCGCCAGCAGCCAAGATGGAATCAGCGCTGGAAACACCATATATTTT.

The DNA of the CDR3 is TGTGCCATCAGTGCGGGACAGGCCCCGAACACTGAAGCTTTCTTT. Its translation: CAISAGQAPNTEAFF. J is TRBJ1-1 and V is TRBV10-3, with 8 bases fitting TRBD1. The germline gives CDR1 ENHRY, CDR2 SYGVKD. With V trimmed by 4 bases and J by 1 base, 5 bases remained unmatched. The CDR3 is 15 amino acids.

Comment on this clone: This specimen includes other DNA sequences encoding the same CDR3. The chain recombines TRBV7-9 with TRBJ1-4; 8 positions agree with TRBD1. The CDR3 is made up of 13 amino acids. Germline V gives CDR1 SEHNR, CDR2 FQNEAQ (reference sequence). The trim removed 8 bases at V and 8 bases at J, leaving 7 bases unmatched. The CDR3 sequence: CASYRQGNEKLFF. CDR3 DNA: TGTGCCAGCTACAGACAGGGGAACGAAAAACTGTTTTTT.

The genes are TRBV9 and TRBJ1-1, with a weak D call TRBD1 (5 bases). There are 15 residues in the CDR3. Trimming shortened V by 2 bases and J by 5 bases, and 16 bases separated the two germline ends. The germline gives CDR1 SGDLS, CDR2 YYNGEE. The CDR3 DNA reads as TGTGCCAGCAGCGTTGATCCTGTCGGGGGGACTGAAGCTTTCTTT. The encoded protein is CASSVDPVGGTEAFF.

V is TRBV7-9 and J is TRBJ2-5, with 9 bases identical to TRBD1. V lost 1 base and J lost 2; bases outside the gene matches: 5. CDR1 SEHNR and CDR2 FQNEAQ come from the germline V gene (reference sequence). The CDR3 is made up of 16 amino acids. CDR3 nucleotides: TGTGCCAGCAGCTTAGAGGTCGGGACAGGGCAAGAGACCCAGTACTTC. This sequence encodes CASSLEVGTGQETQYF.

This chain links TRBV5-5 with TRBJ2-2, with D tentatively TRBD1 (6 bases). This CDR3 contains 15 residues. CDR1 is SGHKS, CDR2 YYEKEE, per germline (reference sequence). V was cut by 0 bases and J by 1 base, with 7 bases left in between. The DNA for the CDR3 is TGTGCCAGCAGCTTGGGGACAGAGAACACCGGGGAGCTGTTTTTT. This encodes CASSLGTENTGELFF.

The gene calls are TRBV5-4 and TRBJ1-5, with D possibly being TRBD1 (5 bases). Germline V gene lookup returns CDR1 SGHNT and CDR2 YYREEE (reference sequence). The V gene lost 4 bases and the J gene lost 1 base, with 12 bases spanning the gap. This CDR3 is 15 amino acids long. The CDR3 DNA follows: TGTGCCAGCAGCCCGGGGAGGGGAAGCAATCAGCCCCAGCATTTT. Translation: CASSPGRGSNQPQHF.